This T cell receptor beta chain was captured by sequencing in a study of cytomegalovirus exposure and HLA in healthy donors. Overall study context: Sequencing of about 179 million T cells in an earlier analysis found around 100 million unique TCR beta sequences.

The V gene end was trimmed by 4 bases and the J gene end by 3 bases; junction bases not matched to a gene: 8. This CDR3 spans 18 amino acids. The V gene's germline CDR1 is SEHNR and CDR2 FQNEAQ (reference sequence). This clone was seen only once. Use of 60 Vbeta and 13 Jbeta primers characterized the PCR. Under the authors' procedure: Counted up in a later analysis, unique TCR beta chains came to some 75 million, with around 12 million shared. Assay: immunoSEQ multiplex PCR; the TCRdb copy retains only in-frame clones and omits some. V and J calls and clone size follow that table, whereas D and trimming were derived from the DNA. Seen here are 150,000 to 200,000 clones, roughly 85% observed once, and the top ten hold about 4.4%.

The source of this sequence is a woman in her thirties in good health and CMV-seropositive. Sequencing was done on a sample of PBMCs. The chain carries TRBV7-9 and TRBJ2-6; 11 nucleotides line up with TRBD2. The CDR3 protein is CASSSRSSGRNGANVLTF. For the CDR3, the DNA is TGTGCCAGCAGCTCCCGGTCTAGCGGGAGGAATGGGGCCAACGTCCTGACTTTC.